This is a list of T cell receptor beta chains from one sample in a study of blood T cell repertoires in COVID-19. Assay: immunoSEQ multiplex PCR; the TCRdb copy retains only in-frame clones and omits some. The repertoire holds some 210,000 clones, with around nine tenths as singletons. The sequenced sample consisted of peripheral blood. Every receptor here comes from a woman aged 40 to 55 who had recovered from COVID-19. Each CDR3 is given with its conserved first and last residue. Where a row states a size, it is once, few, many or the class of an expanded clone; other rows omit it.

>-|TRBV24-1
CATSSGWESYEQYF
>-|TRBV30
CAWSLGTGSNQPQHF
>-|TRBV6-2/TRBV6-3
CASSRADTQYF
>-|TRBV5-1
CASSLVIQDTEAFF
>-|TRBV7-9
CASRQDGDWQYF
>-|TRBV9
CASSVGITRGPRLNEKLFF
>-|TRBV6-5
CASSLPRDGTGELFF
>few|TRBV29-1
CSVEEGLASNEQFF
>-|TRBV5-5
CASRSDFEELFF
>-|TRBV7-2
CASSPGGKGEKLFF
>-|TRBV5-1
CASSLFRDSITDTQYF
>-|TRBV5-1
CASSLETNYNEQFF
>-|TRBV28
CASSLYRGSYEQYF
>-|TRBV7-3
CASSLSGIPTGELFF
>once|TRBV10-1
CARPGQAPIQYF
>-|TRBV19
CASRATGVWNTEAFF
>-|TRBV2
CASKRRGQDPYEQYF
>-|TRBV5-1
CASSLAASGYTYEQYF
>-|TRBV7-8
CASSPRGSTGAYEQYF
>-|TRBV9
CASSVMGTGEAGELFF
>-|TRBV9
CASSVEGQTGELFF
>-|TRBV11-1
CASSFLDYEQYF
>-|TRBV27
CASSLRHANEKLFF
>-|TRBV6-5
CASSYGAAYVGYTF
>-|TRBV7-9
CASSSGGYGYTF
>-|TRBV5-8
CASSLALAGVTDTQYF
>-|TRBV2
CASSRERVSSYNEQFF
>-|TRBV18
CASSPLAADTGELFF
>-|TRBV9
CASSVLAGVSADTQYF
>-|TRBV30
CAWSASLGANTEAFF
>-|TRBV19
CASSIAAVGDRLNTEAFF
>few|TRBV4-2
CASSQGRGGYMNTEAFF
>few|TRBV2
CASSEEAGGNTEAFF
>-|TRBV15
CATSGRLADTQYF
>-|TRBV24-1
CATSPSPPTAVDEQFF
>-|TRBV30
CAWSGLAGAKYNEQFF
>-|TRBV5-6
CASTSQGLAGNEQFF
>-|TRBV3-1/TRBV3-2
CASTGRRFDTEAFF
>-|TRBV4-1
CASSPLVTYNEQFF
>-|TRBV19
CASRKGQDRSYGYTF
>-|TRBV4-2
CASSQVPTGKETQYF
>-|TRBV7-3
CASSFTSGATDTQYF
>-|TRBV28
CAATRASGNGADTQYF
>-|TRBV7-2
CASSSQGFGNQPQHF
>once|TRBV29-1
CSVEARTGGSLNEQFF
>-|TRBV19
CASSEQGDQPQHF
>few|TRBV19
CASSMTTGTYEQYF
>-|TRBV5-1
CASSVRDRGHEQYF
>few|TRBV20-1
CSASSATGNHQPQHF
>-|TRBV12-3/TRBV12-4
CASSDRGSAFF
>-|TRBV19
CASSIGSAGVGYNEQFF
>-|TRBV7-9
CASSLPGGVLTGELFF
>-|TRBV29-1
CSVNRGTQYF
>-|TRBV18
CASSPAGTGTYYGYTF
>-|TRBV6-5
CASSYLSGDTEAFF
>-|TRBV30
CAWSLSQGYIQYF
>-|TRBV27
CASSGLAGVVLDTQYF
>-|TRBV28
CASTPGGARETQYF
>-|TRBV6-5
CASSYTSGRAGELFF
>-|TRBV19
CATQEGTGEAFF